This T cell receptor beta chain was identified in a study of OX40 agonist ivuxolimab in advanced cancers. At the level of the whole study: The costimulatory receptor OX40 (CD134) was targeted by ivuxolimab, a fully human IgG2 agonistic monoclonal antibody. Intravenous ivuxolimab was administered to patients every 2 weeks at six dose levels: 0.01, 0.1, 0.3, 1.5, 3 and 10 mg/kg. Of the 52 patients in dose escalation, 19 had hepatocellular carcinoma, some 15 had melanoma, 9 had renal cell carcinoma and 9 had head and neck cancer. In the dose-escalation cohort, 75% to 85% of patients were male, and the mean age was 60 years with a range of roughly 20 to 85. Patients were allowed to have had prior anti-PD-1, anti-PD-L1 or anti-CTLA-4 therapy, and around two fifths of the dose-escalation patients had been treated with checkpoint inhibitors. Partial responses occurred in three dose-escalation patients, of whom one had hepatocellular carcinoma and two had cutaneous melanoma. The point of sequencing TCRbeta in the periphery was to test whether ivuxolimab changed TCR sequence diversity and drove clonal T-cell expansion. The monotherapy dose-escalation portion (N ≈ 56 patients) of the phase I ivuxolimab trial is reported in the paper.

The study at large found these results: Clonal expansion of both CD4+ and CD8+ blood T cells was observed from baseline to week 6 at doses 0.1 to 3.0 mg/kg. On average, CD8+ T cells showed more expanded clones than CD4+ T cells after ivuxolimab. Which antigens the clonally expanded peripheral T cells were specific for was not determined. Low levels of normalized T-cell clonal expansion were also seen in some patients who did not respond. In the 0.1-3.0 mg/kg groups, partial responders were among the patients with the lowest normalized peripheral clonal expansion, particularly in CD8+ T cells.

Of note for this clone: This receptor's antigen is unknown. Qualities for individual bases were not recorded, and no much larger clone is one base off.

There are 15 amino acids in the CDR3, from cysteine to phenylalanine inclusive. The read is trimmed to its CDR3 DNA, 45 bases read in frame from base 1. Sequences MNHEY (CDR1) and SVGAGI (CDR2) are obtained from the germline V gene. Trimmed from V: 6 bases; trimmed from J: 3 bases; junction bases lacking a gene match: 5. Patients with a history of autoimmune disease or receiving systemic immunosuppression were excluded from the trial. In every dose cohort, peripheral blood was drawn for TCR sequencing at baseline, cycle 4 day 1, and cycle 7 day 1. The samples were taken from a phase I, first-in-human, multicenter, open-label dose-escalation trial of ivuxolimab. The trial enrolled adults with locally advanced or metastatic head and neck squamous cell, hepatocellular, melanoma or renal cell carcinoma. Before TCR sequencing, CD4+ and CD8+ T cells were separately sorted from peripheral blood. For sequencing of the TCRbeta CDR3 region, genomic DNA was extracted from the sorted cells. The immunoSEQ Assay was used for sequencing of TCRbeta CDR3 regions. TCRdb took this table from immuneACCESS and kept in-frame rearrangements with V and J called. Such tables lack part of the clones; where checked against another copy, unresolved V genes explain under half of the gap, and the rest is unexplained. The sample table shows 98,000 or so clones, and 89% are seen once. Around 0.34% of the sample belongs to the ten largest clones.

This receptor was taken from an adult with an advanced solid tumor such as melanoma, head and neck, liver or kidney cancer. The sample in question was CD4+ or CD8+ T cells sorted from blood, obtained in a trial of the OX40 agonist ivuxolimab. This receptor chain uses TRBV6-5 and TRBJ2-1; 10 bases in between match TRBD2. CDR3 sequence: CASRLTSGDYNEQFF. The DNA is TGTGCCAGCAGACTCACTAGCGGGGACTACAATGAGCAGTTCTTC.